A selection of T cell receptor beta chains follows, all from one sample in a study of post-analysis software for immune sequencing data. TCRdb re-analysed the PCR reads in MiXCR, keeping a single row per CDR3 protein. The sample gives 650,000 to 900,000 distinct CDR3 sequences, around 42% of which show up once; 4.9% is in the top ten. Specimen: blood. The receptors come from a girl aged 5-17 years with multiple sclerosis. The CDR3 runs from the conserved cysteine through the conserved F or W. D genes are given only for firm matches. Only some rows state a clone size, as once, few, many or a class for expanded clones.

cdr3_aa | cdr3_nt | d_call | clone_size | j_call | v_call
CSAFGQGAYNSPLHF | TGCAGTGCTTTCGGACAGGGCGCCTATAATTCACCCCTCCACTTT | TRBD1 | once | TRBJ1-6 | TRBV20-1
CSAIGGTSGSPRETQYF | TGCAGTGCGATAGGTGGGACTAGCGGGAGCCCACGAGAGACCCAGTACTTC | TRBD2 | NA | TRBJ2-5 | TRBV20-1
CASSMTVQGWGDEQYF | TGCGCCAGCAGCATGACAGTACAGGGTTGGGGGGACGAGCAGTACTTC | NA | few | TRBJ2-7 | TRBV5-1
CAISDGRGGTEAFF | TGTGCCATCAGTGACGGCAGGGGTGGCACTGAAGCTTTCTTT | NA | few | TRBJ1-1 | TRBV10-3
CASSLWEGTPSYNEQFF | TGTGCCAGCAGTTTGTGGGAGGGAACCCCCTCCTACAATGAGCAGTTCTTC | TRBD2 | few | TRBJ2-1 | TRBV28
CAWSELAGVTDTQYF | TGTGCCTGGAGTGAACTAGCGGGAGTCACAGATACGCAGTATTTT | TRBD2 | NA | TRBJ2-3 | TRBV30
CASSQSSGEQFF | TGTGCCAGCAGCCAAAGTTCGGGGGAGCAGTTCTTC | NA | NA | TRBJ2-1 | TRBV14
CASSLRGETQYF | TGTGCCAGCAGTTTGAGGGGTGAGACCCAGTACTTC | NA | many | TRBJ2-5 | TRBV12-3/TRBV12-4
CSVGRQSATEAFF | TGCAGCGTGGGGAGGCAGTCGGCCACTGAAGCTTTCTTT | NA | NA | TRBJ1-1 | TRBV29-1
CASSPSTTGWGLRTEAFF | TGTGCCAGCAGCCCGTCCACGACAGGGTGGGGACTCCGGACTGAAGCTTTCTTT | TRBD1 | NA | TRBJ1-1 | TRBV11-3
CASSLGSGRFDEQFF | TGTGCCAGCAGTTTAGGGAGCGGGAGATTCGATGAGCAGTTCTTC | TRBD2 | NA | TRBJ2-1 | TRBV12-3/TRBV12-4
CASTLLVGGSYNEQFF | TGTGCCAGCACCTTGCTGGTGGGCGGCTCCTACAATGAGCAGTTCTTC | NA | few | TRBJ2-1 | TRBV12-3/TRBV12-4
CAIRPTSQTSTDTQYF | TGTGCCATCAGGCCGACTAGTCAAACTAGCACAGATACGCAGTATTTT | NA | NA | TRBJ2-3 | TRBV10-3
CASSEVGASGANVLTF | TGTGCCAGCAGTGAAGTAGGGGCTTCTGGGGCCAACGTCCTGACTTTC | NA | few | TRBJ2-6 | TRBV25-1
CASSLGQGVNNEQFF | TGTGCCAGCAGCTTAGGACAGGGGGTAAACAATGAGCAGTTCTTC | TRBD1 | few | TRBJ2-1 | TRBV7-2
CAISEFHSETDTQYF | TGTGCCATCAGTGAGTTTCACAGTGAGACAGATACGCAGTATTTT | NA | NA | TRBJ2-3 | TRBV10-3
CSGRSDQETQYF | TGCAGCGGGAGAAGCGACCAAGAGACCCAGTACTTC | NA | once | TRBJ2-5 | TRBV29-1
CASSVELRDSYNEQFF | TGTGCCAGCAGCGTAGAATTGAGGGACAGCTACAATGAGCAGTTCTTC | TRBD1 | NA | TRBJ2-1 | TRBV9
CASSLEGIKAGELFF | TGCGCCAGCAGCTTGGAGGGCATTAAGGCGGGGGAGCTGTTTTTT | NA | few | TRBJ2-2 | TRBV5-1
CASRPEGLPGRRNEQFF | TGTGCCAGCAGACCCGAGGGACTCCCCGGACGAAGGAATGAGCAGTTCTTC | NA | NA | TRBJ2-1 | TRBV12-3/TRBV12-4
CASSFQVQETQYF | TGTGCCAGCAGCTTCCAGGTCCAAGAGACCCAGTACTTC | NA | NA | TRBJ2-5 | TRBV7-2
CSAIVSGRPGYIQYF | TGCAGTGCCATCGTAAGCGGGAGGCCCGGGTACATTCAGTACTTC | TRBD2 | NA | TRBJ2-4 | TRBV20-1